This T cell receptor (beta chain) was observed in a study of blood T cells in healthy people across ages. The study's findings and limits: When set beside aged donors, long-lived donors presented more naive CD4+ cells and higher diversity. Per million T cells, TCR beta diversity dropped about linearly as age rose. Total diversity from one million sequenced T cells was likely underestimated.

Trimming shortened V by 0 bases and J by 5 bases, and 16 bases separated the two germline ends. Per germline, CDR1 DFQATT and CDR2 SNEGSKA (reference sequence). The CDR3 contains 16 residues. Ranging in age from about 6 to 90, the donors were healthy Caucasian individuals from Russia. This clonotype is a singleton in its sample. What it recognizes is unknown. Next came a second PCR, run for about 7 to 12 cycles, which used a sample-barcoded 5' primer along with a J-beta primer mix. TCRdb recomputed calls from the 5' RACE reads with MiXCR, one row per CDR3 protein. The table has hundreds of thousands of distinct CDR3 sequences, approximately 50% seen once.

The TCR was taken from a woman aged 60-75 years in good health. The V and J genes are TRBV20-1 and TRBJ1-4; no reliable D call. The sequencing input was blood. CDR3 in amino acids: CSARDPRGGHNEKLFF. For the CDR3, the DNA is TGCAGTGCTAGAGACCCCAGAGGAGGGCACAATGAAAAACTGTTTTTT.